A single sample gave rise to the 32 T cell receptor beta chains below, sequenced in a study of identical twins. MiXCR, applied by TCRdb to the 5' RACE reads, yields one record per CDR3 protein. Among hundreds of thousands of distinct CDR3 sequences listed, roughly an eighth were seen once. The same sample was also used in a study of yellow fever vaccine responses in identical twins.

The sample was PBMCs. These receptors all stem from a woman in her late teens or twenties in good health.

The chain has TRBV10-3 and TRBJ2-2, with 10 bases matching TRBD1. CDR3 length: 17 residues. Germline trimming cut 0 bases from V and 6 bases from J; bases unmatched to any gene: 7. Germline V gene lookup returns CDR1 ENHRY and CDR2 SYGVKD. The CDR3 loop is CAISESRDRGLPGELFF. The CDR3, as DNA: TGTGCCATCAGTGAGTCCCGGGACAGGGGTCTCCCCGGGGAGCTGTTTTTT.

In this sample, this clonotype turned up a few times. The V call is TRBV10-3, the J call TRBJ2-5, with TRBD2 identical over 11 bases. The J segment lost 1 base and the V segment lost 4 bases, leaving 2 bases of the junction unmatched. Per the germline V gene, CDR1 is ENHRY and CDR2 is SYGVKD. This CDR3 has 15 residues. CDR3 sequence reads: CAISVLAGGQETQYF. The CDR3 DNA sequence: TGTGCCATCAGTGTGCTAGCGGGGGGCCAAGAGACCCAGTACTTC.

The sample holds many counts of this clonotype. The chain's CDR3 is CSVAQGAKETQYF. The CDR3 region has the DNA TGCAGCGTTGCCCAGGGGGCTAAAGAGACCCAGTACTTC. V is TRBV29-1 and J is TRBJ2-5; the match to TRBD1 covers 8 bases. The CDR3 consists of 13 residues. CDR1 is SQVTM, CDR2 ANQGSEA, per germline. J gave up 3 bases and V 4 bases, and 4 bases lay outside the gene matches.

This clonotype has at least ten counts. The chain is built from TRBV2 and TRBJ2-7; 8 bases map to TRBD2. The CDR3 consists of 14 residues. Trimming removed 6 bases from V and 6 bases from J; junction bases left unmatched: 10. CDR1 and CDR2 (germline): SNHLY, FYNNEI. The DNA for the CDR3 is TGTGCCAGCAGCGACCAGGGACTAGGGGGCGAGCAGTACTTC. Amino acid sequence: CASSDQGLGGEQYF. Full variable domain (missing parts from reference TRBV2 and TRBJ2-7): EPEVTQTPSHQVTQMGQEVILRCVPISNHLYFYWYRQILGQKVEFLVSFYNNEISEKSEIFDDQFSVERPDGSNFTLKIRSTKLEDSAMYFCASSDQGLGGEQYFGPGTRLTVT.

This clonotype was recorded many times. The CDR3 DNA reads TGTGCCAGCAGTTTTCTGGCCTACAATGAGCAGTTCTTC. As protein: CASSFLAYNEQFF. This chain joins TRBV28 and TRBJ2-1, with no clear D. CDR3 length equals 13 residues. Between the trimmed V and J ends, which lost 3 bases and 2 bases, there was a span of 5 bases. Per germline, CDR1 MDHEN and CDR2 SYDVKM.

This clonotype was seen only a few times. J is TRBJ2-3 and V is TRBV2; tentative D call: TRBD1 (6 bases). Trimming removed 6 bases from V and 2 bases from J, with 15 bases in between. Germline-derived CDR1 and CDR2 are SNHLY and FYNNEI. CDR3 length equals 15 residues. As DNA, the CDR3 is TGTGCCAGCAGACGGGATGGACAGTCCACAGATACGCAGTATTTT. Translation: CASRRDGQSTDTQYF. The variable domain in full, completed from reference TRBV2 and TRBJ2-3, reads EPEVTQTPSHQVTQMGQEVILRCVPISNHLYFYWYRQILGQKVEFLVSFYNNEISEKSEIFDDQFSVERPDGSNFTLKIRSTKLEDSAMYFCASRRDGQSTDTQYFGPGTRLTVL.

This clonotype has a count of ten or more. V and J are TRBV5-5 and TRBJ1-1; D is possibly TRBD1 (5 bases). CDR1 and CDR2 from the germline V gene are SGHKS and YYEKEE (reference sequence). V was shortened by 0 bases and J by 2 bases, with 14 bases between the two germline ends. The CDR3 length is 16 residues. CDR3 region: CASSLAVGHLNTEAFF. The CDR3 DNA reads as TGTGCCAGCAGCTTGGCCGTAGGACACCTTAACACTGAAGCTTTCTTT.

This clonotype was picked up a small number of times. The CDR3 region has the DNA TGTGCCAGCAGCTCATCGAACTTTGGGGGAGCTTACAATGAGCAGTTCTTC. It codes for CASSSSNFGGAYNEQFF. The V and J genes are TRBV7-9 and TRBJ2-1; D possibly uses TRBD1 or TRBD2 (5 bases each). The V and J ends lost 4 bases and 4 bases respectively, with 20 bases between them. Germline loops: CDR1 SEHNR, CDR2 FQNEAQ (reference sequence). The CDR3 covers 17 residues. Based on the CDR3 plus reference TRBV7-9 and TRBJ2-1, the full variable domain is DTGVSQNPRHKITKRGQNVTFRCDPISEHNRLYWYRQTLGQGPEFLTYFQNEAQLEKSRLLSDRFSAERPKGSFSTLEIQRTEQGDSAMYLCASSSSNFGGAYNEQFFGPGTRLTVL.

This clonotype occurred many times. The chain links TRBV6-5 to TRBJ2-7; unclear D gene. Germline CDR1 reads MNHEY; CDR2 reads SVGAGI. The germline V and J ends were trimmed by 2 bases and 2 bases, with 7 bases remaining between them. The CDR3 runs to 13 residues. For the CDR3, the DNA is TGTGCCAGCAGTTACGGCAGAACCTACGAGCAGTACTTC. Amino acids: CASSYGRTYEQYF.

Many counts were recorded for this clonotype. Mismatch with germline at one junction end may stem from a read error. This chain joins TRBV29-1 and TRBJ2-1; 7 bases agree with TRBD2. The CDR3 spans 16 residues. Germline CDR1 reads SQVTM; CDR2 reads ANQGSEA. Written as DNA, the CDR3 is TGCAGCGTCGAAGTCGCCCACTCACTAGCGTCCAATGAGCAGTTCTTC. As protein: CSVEVAHSLASNEQFF.

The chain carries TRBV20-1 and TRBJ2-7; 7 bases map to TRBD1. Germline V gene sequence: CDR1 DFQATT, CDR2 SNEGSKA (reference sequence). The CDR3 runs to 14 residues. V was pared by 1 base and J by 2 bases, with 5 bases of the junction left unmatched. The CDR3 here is CSARGQTGAYEQYV. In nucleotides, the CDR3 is TGCAGTGCTAGAGGACAAACAGGGGCCTACGAGCAGTACGTC.

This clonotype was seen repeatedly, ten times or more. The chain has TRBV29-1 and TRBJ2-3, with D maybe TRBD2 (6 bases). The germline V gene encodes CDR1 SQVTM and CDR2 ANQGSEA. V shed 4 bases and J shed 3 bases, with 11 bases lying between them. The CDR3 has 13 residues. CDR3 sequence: CSVAGGTTDTQYF. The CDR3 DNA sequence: TGCAGCGTTGCGGGCGGGACTACAGATACGCAGTATTTT.

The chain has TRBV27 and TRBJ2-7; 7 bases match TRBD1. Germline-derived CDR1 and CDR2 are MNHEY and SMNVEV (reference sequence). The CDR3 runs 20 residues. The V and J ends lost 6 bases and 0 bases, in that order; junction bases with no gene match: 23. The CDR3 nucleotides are TGTGCCAGCAGCAGGCAAGGACAGGTTCCTAATTTAGGAAGCTCCTACGAGCAGTACTTC. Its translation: CASSRQGQVPNLGSSYEQYF.

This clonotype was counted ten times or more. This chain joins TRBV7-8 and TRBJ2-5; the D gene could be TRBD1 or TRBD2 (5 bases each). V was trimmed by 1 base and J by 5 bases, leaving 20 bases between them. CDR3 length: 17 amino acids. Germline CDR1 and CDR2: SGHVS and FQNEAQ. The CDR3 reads CASSLVSTMGLGETQYF. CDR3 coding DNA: TGTGCCAGCAGCTTAGTCTCGACTATGGGGCTTGGTGAGACCCAGTACTTC. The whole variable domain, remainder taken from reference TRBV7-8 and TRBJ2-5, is GAGVSQSPRYKVAKRGQDVALRCDPISGHVSLFWYQQALGQGPEFLTYFQNEAQLDKSGLPSDRFFAERPEGSVSTLKIQRTQQEDSAVYLCASSLVSTMGLGETQYFGPGTRLLVL.

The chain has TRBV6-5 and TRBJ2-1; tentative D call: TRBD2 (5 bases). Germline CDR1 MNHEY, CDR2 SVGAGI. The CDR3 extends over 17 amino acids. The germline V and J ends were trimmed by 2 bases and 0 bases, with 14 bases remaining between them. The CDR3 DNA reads TGTGCCAGCAGTTACCTCCCGAGGGCCCGCTCCTACAATGAGCAGTTCTTC. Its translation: CASSYLPRARSYNEQFF.

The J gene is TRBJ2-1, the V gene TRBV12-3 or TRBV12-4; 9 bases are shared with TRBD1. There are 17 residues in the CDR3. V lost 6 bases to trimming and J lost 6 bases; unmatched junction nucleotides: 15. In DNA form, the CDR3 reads TGTGCCAGCAGCCCCGATCCGACCGGGACAGGGATCAATGAGCAGTTCTTC. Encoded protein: CASSPDPTGTGINEQFF.

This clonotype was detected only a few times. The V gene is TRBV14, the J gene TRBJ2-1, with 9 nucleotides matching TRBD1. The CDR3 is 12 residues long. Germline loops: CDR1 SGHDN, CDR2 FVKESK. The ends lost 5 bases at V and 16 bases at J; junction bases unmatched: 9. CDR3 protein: CASSTGTGRNFF. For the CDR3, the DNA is TGTGCCAGCAGCACGGGGACAGGGCGAAATTTCTTC.

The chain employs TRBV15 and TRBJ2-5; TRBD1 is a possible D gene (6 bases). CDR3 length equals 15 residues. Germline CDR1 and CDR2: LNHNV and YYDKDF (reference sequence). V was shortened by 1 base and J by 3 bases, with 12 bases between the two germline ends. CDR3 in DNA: TGTGCCACCAGCAGAGGAGGCAGGGGCGAAGAGACCCAGTACTTC. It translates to CATSRGGRGEETQYF.

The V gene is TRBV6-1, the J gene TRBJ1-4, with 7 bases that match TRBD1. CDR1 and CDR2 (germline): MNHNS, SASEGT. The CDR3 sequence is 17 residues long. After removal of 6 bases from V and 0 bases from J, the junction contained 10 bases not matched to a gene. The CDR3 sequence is CASSKDRVGATNEKLFF. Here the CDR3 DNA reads TGTGCCAGCAGCAAAGACAGGGTAGGAGCAACTAATGAAAAACTGTTTTTT.

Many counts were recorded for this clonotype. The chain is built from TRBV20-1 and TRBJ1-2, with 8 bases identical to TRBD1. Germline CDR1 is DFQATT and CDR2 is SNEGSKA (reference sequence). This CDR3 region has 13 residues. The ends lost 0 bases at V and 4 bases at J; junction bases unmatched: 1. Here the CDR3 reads CSARETGGYGYTF. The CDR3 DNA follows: TGCAGTGCTAGAGAAACAGGGGGCTATGGCTACACCTTC.

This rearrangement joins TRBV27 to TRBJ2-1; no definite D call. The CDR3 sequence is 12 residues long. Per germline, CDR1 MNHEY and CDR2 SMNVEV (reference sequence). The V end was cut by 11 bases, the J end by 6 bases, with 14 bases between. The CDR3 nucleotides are TGTGCCTGCTACACGGCCCCCAATGAGCAGTTCTTC. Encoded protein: CACYTAPNEQFF.

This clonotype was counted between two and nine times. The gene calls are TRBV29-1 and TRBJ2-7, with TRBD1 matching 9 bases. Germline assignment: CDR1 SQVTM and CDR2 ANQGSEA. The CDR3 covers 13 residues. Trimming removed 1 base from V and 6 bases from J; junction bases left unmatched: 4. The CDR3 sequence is CSVEGGQGSEQYF. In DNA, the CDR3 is TGCAGCGTTGAAGGGGGACAGGGTTCCGAGCAGTACTTC.

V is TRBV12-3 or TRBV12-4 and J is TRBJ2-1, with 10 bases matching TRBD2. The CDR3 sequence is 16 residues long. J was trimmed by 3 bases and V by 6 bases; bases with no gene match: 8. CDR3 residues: CASRRAGTSDYNEQFF. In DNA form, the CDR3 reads TGTGCCAGCAGAAGGGCCGGGACTAGCGACTACAATGAGCAGTTCTTC.

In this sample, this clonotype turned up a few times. The CDR3 region has the DNA TGCAGTGCTAGATGGGGGGAACTCATGAACACTGAAGCTTTCTTT. As protein: CSARWGELMNTEAFF. J is TRBJ1-1 and V is TRBV20-1; tentatively, D is TRBD1 (5 bases). This CDR3 contains 15 residues. The V and J ends lost 2 bases and 0 bases respectively, with 13 bases between them. Germline V gene lookup returns CDR1 DFQATT and CDR2 SNEGSKA (reference sequence).

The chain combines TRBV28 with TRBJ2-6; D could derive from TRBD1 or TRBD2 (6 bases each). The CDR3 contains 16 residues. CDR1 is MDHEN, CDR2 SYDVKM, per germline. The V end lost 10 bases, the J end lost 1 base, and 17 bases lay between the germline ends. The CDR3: CAIGGTRLSGANVLTF. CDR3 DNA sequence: TGTGCCATCGGAGGGACAAGGTTGTCTGGGGCCAACGTCCTGACTTTC.

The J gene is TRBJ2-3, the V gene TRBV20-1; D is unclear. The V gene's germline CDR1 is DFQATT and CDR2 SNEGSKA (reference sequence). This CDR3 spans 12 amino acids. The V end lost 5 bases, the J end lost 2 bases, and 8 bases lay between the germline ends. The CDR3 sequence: CSAAQPTDTQYF. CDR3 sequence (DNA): TGCAGTGCTGCCCAACCCACAGATACGCAGTATTTT.

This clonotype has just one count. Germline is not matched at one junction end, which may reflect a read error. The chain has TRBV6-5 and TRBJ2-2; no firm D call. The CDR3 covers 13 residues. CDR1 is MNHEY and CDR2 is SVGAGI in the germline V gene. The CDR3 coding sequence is TGTGCCAGCCGTTATTGGGACACCGGGGAGCTGTTTTTT. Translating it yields CASRYWDTGELFF.

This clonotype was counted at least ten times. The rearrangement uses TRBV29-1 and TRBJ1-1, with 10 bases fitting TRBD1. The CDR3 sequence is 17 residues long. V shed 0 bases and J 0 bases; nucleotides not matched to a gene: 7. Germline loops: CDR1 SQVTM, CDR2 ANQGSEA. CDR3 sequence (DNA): TGCAGCGTTGAAGATCCGGGACAGGGGATTTTGAACACTGAAGCTTTCTTT. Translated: CSVEDPGQGILNTEAFF.

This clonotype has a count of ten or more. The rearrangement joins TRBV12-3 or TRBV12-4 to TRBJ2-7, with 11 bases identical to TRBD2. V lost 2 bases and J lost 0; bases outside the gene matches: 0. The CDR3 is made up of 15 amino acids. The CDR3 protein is CASSLTSGSSYEQYF. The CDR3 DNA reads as TGTGCCAGCAGTTTAACTAGCGGGAGCTCCTACGAGCAGTACTTC.

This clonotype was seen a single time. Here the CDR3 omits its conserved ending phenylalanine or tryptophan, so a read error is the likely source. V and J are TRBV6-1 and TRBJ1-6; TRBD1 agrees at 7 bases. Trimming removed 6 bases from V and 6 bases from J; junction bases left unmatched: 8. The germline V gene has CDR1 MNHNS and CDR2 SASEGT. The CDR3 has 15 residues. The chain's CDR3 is CASSPARGFNSPLHV. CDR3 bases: TGTGCCAGCAGCCCCGCCAGGGGGTTTAATTCACCCCTCCACGTT.

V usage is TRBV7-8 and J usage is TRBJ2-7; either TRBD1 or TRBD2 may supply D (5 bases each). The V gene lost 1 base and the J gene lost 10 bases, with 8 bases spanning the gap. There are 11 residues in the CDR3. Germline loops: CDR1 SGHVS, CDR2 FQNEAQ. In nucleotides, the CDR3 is TGTGCCAGCAGCTTAGAGGGACCACAGTACGTC. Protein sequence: CASSLEGPQYV.

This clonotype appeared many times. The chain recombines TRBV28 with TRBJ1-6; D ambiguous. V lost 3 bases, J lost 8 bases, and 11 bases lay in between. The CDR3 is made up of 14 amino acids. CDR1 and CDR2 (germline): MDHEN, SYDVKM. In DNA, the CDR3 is TGTGCCAGCAGTTTTCTAACAGATTATTCACCCCTCCACTTT. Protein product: CASSFLTDYSPLHF.